This record looks at one T cell receptor beta chain sequence and its context. Its cognate antigen is unknown. The sample is drawn from a study of beta chain features in type 1 diabetes. Study as a whole: Sorted cell examination encompassed roughly 110 million cells across all samples. General observations from the study: In every one of the four CD4+ subsets, TCRB CDR3s were moderately but significantly shorter in Type 1 diabetes patients.

The CDR3 length is 13 residues. Per the germline V gene, CDR1 is MNHNY and CDR2 is SVGAGI (reference sequence). V gave up 2 bases and J gave up 3 bases, with 5 bases separating them. As every portion of the isolated RNA was reverse transcribed, the sequencing read expressed TCRB transcripts. Average reads for naive, central memory and regulatory T cell samples were several million. Measured with immunoSEQ multiplex PCR; TCRdb has only the in-frame clones, and not every one. The repertoire holds about 120,000 clones, 15% to 20% seen once, with around 2.5% in the top ten. The authors sorted CD4+ naive, central memory, regulatory and stem cell-like memory cells via CD45RO/CCR7/CD25/CD127/CD95/CD27.

The rearrangement uses TRBV6-6 and TRBJ1-5; no definite D call. This clonotype was obtained from a man between 18 and 35 years old with type 1 diabetes. Sequencing was performed on central memory CD4+ T cells from blood. The CDR3 sequence is CASSYEVNQPQHF. In nucleotides, the CDR3 is TGTGCCAGCAGTTACGAGGTCAATCAGCCCCAGCATTTT.